This T cell receptor beta chain was retrieved from a study of beta chain features in type 1 diabetes. The authors obtained over 98% purity in all sorted populations. Of the isolated RNA, all was reverse transcribed, and so the sequenced material was expressed TCRB transcripts. Generated by immunoSEQ multiplex PCR, the TCRdb table keeps only in-frame clones and is missing some. This table holds roughly 170,000 clones, less than 15% found once. The ends lost 4 bases at V and 8 bases at J; junction bases unmatched: 8. CDR3 size: 14 residues. Germline CDR1 SEHNR, CDR2 FQNEAQ (reference sequence). The TCR was taken from a woman younger than 30 in good health. This chain links TRBV7-9 with TRBJ1-3; 7 nucleotides match TRBD1. The specimen was central memory CD4+ T cells from blood. DNA of the CDR3: TGTGCCAGCAGCTCCGGACAGGCCGGAGACACCATATATTTT. The encoded protein is CASSSGQAGDTIYF. Supplemented by reference TRBV7-9 and TRBJ1-3, the full variable domain reads DTGVSQNPRHKITKRGQNVTFRCDPISEHNRLYWYRQTLGQGPEFLTYFQNEAQLEKSRLLSDRFSAERPKGSFSTLEIQRTEQGDSAMYLCASSSGQAGDTIYFGEGSWLTVV.